A single T cell receptor beta chain is shown here with its context. The data were obtained in a study of long-term antiretroviral therapy in people with HIV. Whole-study context: The earliest specimens came about a decade ahead of the 2015 immediate-ART recommendation.

CDR1 is SEHNR, CDR2 FQNEAQ, per germline (reference sequence). CDR3 length: 13 amino acids. V was trimmed by 3 bases and J by 0 bases, leaving 6 bases between them. Sequencing relied on immunoSEQ assay v3.0, run at survey level. Sequencing used immunoSEQ multiplex PCR; TCRdb keeps in-frame clones, though not all of them. Of nearly 25,000 clones listed, around 84% are singletons. Specimen: unsorted PBMCs, collected 3 years after starting antiretroviral therapy. The V gene is TRBV7-9, the J gene TRBJ2-7; D not certain. The sequence was collected from a man aged 45-65 years with HIV. The CDR3 region is CASSLVPSYEQYF. DNA for the CDR3: TGTGCCAGCAGCTTGGTCCCCTCCTACGAGCAGTACTTC.